Listed below are T cell receptor beta chains from one sample, sequenced in a study. Using its own MiXCR run on the 5' RACE reads, TCRdb lists one record per CDR3 protein. The table includes 45,000 to 70,000 distinct CDR3 sequences, 28% detected once. The sample comprised tumor-infiltrating memory CD4+ T cells sorted from the breast tumor. Source of these receptors: a female donor with breast cancer. The CDR3 runs from the conserved cysteine through the conserved F or W. The D gene is left open where the match is weak. Clone size is not always given. Where it is, it says once, few, many or a class for expanded clones.

d_call	v_call	clone_size	j_call	cdr3_nt	cdr3_aa
TRBD1	TRBV5-1	few	TRBJ1-2	TGCGCCAGCAGCTACTCAGGGGGCTCTGGCTACACCTTC	CASSYSGGSGYTF
-	TRBV27	-	TRBJ2-2	TGTGCCAGCAGTCCCCATGGAACCGGGGAGCTGTTTTTT	CASSPHGTGELFF
TRBD1	TRBV20-1	few	TRBJ2-7	TGCAGTGCTTCCGGGACAGGTCTCTACGAGCAGTACTTC	CSASGTGLYEQYF
-	TRBV9	few	TRBJ2-1	TGTGCCAGCAGTCGGGACTCCAGGGGCGCAGACAATGAGCAGTTCTTC	CASSRDSRGADNEQFF
-	TRBV4-2	-	TRBJ2-1	TGTGCCAGCAGCCAAGTTAGCGTCGAGCACAATGAGCAGCTCTTC	CASSQVSVEHNEQLF
-	TRBV6-2/TRBV6-3	once	TRBJ2-7	TGTGCCACCGTCTCTAGTGGGCTTTTCGAGCAGTACTTC	CATVSSGLFEQYF
-	TRBV5-6	-	TRBJ1-1	TGTGCCAGCAGCTTGCCAGGGTCCCAGGACGCTGAAGCTTTCTTT	CASSLPGSQDAEAFF
-	TRBV2	-	TRBJ2-7	TGTGCCAGCAGTGTAGACTGGTCCGGCGAGCAGTACTTC	CASSVDWSGEQYF
-	TRBV5-1	few	TRBJ2-5	TGCGCCAGCAGCTTGAGCGGACAAGAGACCCAGTACTTC	CASSLSGQETQYF
TRBD2	TRBV7-6	-	TRBJ2-1	TGTGCCAGCAGCTCCGGGGCTAGCGGGAGGATGGATGAGCAGTTCTTC	CASSSGASGRMDEQFF
-	TRBV4-1	few	TRBJ1-5	TGCGCCAGCAGCCAAGACATGGGCAGGGGAGGGCCCCAGCATTTT	CASSQDMGRGGPQHF
-	TRBV5-1	-	TRBJ1-1	TGCGCCAGCAGCTATCTGAGGGGTTCGACTGAAACTTTCTTT	CASSYLRGSTETFF
TRBD1	TRBV6-1	-	TRBJ2-5	TGTGCCAGTAACCCGTCGGGACAGGGGGAAGAGACCCAGTACTTC	CASNPSGQGEETQYF
TRBD2	TRBV5-5	-	TRBJ2-7	TGTGCCAGCAGCCCCCTGAGCGGGAGCTCCTACGAGCAGTACTTC	CASSPLSGSSYEQYF
-	TRBV6-5	-	TRBJ2-7	TGTGCCAGCAGTACCAGTCCGGGGGCTGGCGGCGAGCAGTACTTC	CASSTSPGAGGEQYF
-	TRBV6-5	few	TRBJ2-3	TGTGCCAGCAATACCCGCAGAACAGATACGCAGTATTTT	CASNTRRTDTQYF
-	TRBV6-2/TRBV6-3	-	TRBJ2-4	TGTGCCAGCAGTTACGGAAACATTCAGTACTTC	CASSYGNIQYF
-	TRBV20-1	-	TRBJ1-4	TGCAGTGCTAGAGAGGTTCAAACTAATGAAAAACTGTTTTTT	CSAREVQTNEKLFF
-	TRBV7-9	many	TRBJ2-3	TGTGCCAGCAGCCGAGACCTTAGCGCAGATACGCAGTATTTT	CASSRDLSADTQYF
-	TRBV2	once	TRBJ2-2	TGTGCCAGCAGTTCGACACCAACCGGGGAGCTGTTTTTT	CASSSTPTGELFF
TRBD1	TRBV5-1	-	TRBJ1-2	TGCGCCAGCAGCTACGATTCCGGGACAGGCCTCTATGGCTACACCTTC	CASSYDSGTGLYGYTF
-	TRBV15	few	TRBJ2-2	TGTGCCACCAGCAGAGATGTGAGGGCTGGGGAGCTGTTTTTT	CATSRDVRAGELFF
-	TRBV12-3/TRBV12-4	-	TRBJ1-2	TGTGCCAGCAGTTCCGAGTGGGGGGGCCGACGCTACACCTTC	CASSSEWGGRRYTF
-	TRBV7-9	-	TRBJ1-4	TGTGCCAGCAGCCGGCCCGGTAATAGGGATAATGAAAAACTGTTTTTT	CASSRPGNRDNEKLFF
-	TRBV5-1	few	TRBJ1-1	TGCGCCAGCAGCTATCAGGGGTTACGGACTGAAGCTTTCTTT	CASSYQGLRTEAFF
-	TRBV29-1	few	TRBJ2-3	TGCAGCGTTGAAGTCTTCGGGGGTACGCAGTATTTT	CSVEVFGGTQYF
TRBD1	TRBV20-1	few	TRBJ2-5	TGCAGTGCTGGAGAGTCGACAGGGCTGCCGACCCAGTACTTC	CSAGESTGLPTQYF
-	TRBV15	-	TRBJ2-5	TGTGCCACCAGCAGAGATGGTCGCCAGGGCGGGACCCAGTACTTC	CATSRDGRQGGTQYF
-	TRBV20-1	-	TRBJ2-1	TGCAGTGCTAGGCCTGGTAGCTCCTACAATGAGCAGTCCTTC	CSARPGSSYNEQSF
-	TRBV10-3	-	TRBJ2-3	TGTGCCATCAGAGATAGCGGTAACACAGATACGCAGTATTTT	CAIRDSGNTDTQYF
-	TRBV24-1	-	TRBJ2-3	TGTGCCACCAGTGATCGGGTCAAGACCTCAGATACGCAGTATTTT	CATSDRVKTSDTQYF
-	TRBV27	-	TRBJ2-3	TGTGCCAGCAGTTTAACAGTCGGGATTGCAGATACGCAGTATTTT	CASSLTVGIADTQYF
-	TRBV28	few	TRBJ2-7	TGTGCCAGCAGTCTTCAAGCCGGACGGACCTACGAGCAGTACTTC	CASSLQAGRTYEQYF